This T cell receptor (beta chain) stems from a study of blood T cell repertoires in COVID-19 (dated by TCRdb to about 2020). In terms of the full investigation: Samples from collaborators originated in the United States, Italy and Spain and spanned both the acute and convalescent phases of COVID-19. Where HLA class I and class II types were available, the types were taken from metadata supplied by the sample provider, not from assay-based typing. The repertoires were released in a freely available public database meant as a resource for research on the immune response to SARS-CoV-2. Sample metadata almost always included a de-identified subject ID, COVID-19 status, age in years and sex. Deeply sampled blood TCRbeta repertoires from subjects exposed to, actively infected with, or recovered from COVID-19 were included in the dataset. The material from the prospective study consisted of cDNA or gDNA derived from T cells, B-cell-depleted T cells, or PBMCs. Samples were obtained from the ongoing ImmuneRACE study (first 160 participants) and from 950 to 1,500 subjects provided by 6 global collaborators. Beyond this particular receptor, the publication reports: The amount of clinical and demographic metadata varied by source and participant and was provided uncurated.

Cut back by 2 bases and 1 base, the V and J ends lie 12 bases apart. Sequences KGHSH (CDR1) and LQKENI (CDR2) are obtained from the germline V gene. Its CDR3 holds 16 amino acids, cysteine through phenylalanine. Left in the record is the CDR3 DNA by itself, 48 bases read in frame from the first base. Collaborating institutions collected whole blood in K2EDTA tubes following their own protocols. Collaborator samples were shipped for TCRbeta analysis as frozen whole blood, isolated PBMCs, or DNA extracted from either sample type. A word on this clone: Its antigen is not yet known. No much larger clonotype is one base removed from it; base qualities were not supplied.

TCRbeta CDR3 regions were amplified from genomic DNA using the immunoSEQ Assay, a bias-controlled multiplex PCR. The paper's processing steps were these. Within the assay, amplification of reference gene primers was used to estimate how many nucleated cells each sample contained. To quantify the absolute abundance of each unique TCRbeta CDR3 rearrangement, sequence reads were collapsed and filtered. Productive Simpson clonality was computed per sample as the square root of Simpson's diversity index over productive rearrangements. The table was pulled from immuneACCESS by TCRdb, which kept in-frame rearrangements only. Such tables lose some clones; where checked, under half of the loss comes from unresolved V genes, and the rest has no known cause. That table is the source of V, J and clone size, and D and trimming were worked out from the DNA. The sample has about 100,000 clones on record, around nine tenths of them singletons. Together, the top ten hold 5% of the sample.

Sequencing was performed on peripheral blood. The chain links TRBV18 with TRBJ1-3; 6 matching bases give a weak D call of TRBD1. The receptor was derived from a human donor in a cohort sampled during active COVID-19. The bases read TGTGCCAGCTCACCAACGAACCAGGGGTCTGGAAACACCATATATTTT. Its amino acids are CASSPTNQGSGNTIYF. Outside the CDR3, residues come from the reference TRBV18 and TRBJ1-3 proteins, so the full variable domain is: NAGVMQNPRHLVRRRGQEARLRCSPMKGHSHVYWYRQLPEEGLKFMVYLQKENIIDESGMPKERFSAEFPKEGPSILRIQQVVRGDSAAYFCASSPTNQGSGNTIYFGEGSWLTVV.